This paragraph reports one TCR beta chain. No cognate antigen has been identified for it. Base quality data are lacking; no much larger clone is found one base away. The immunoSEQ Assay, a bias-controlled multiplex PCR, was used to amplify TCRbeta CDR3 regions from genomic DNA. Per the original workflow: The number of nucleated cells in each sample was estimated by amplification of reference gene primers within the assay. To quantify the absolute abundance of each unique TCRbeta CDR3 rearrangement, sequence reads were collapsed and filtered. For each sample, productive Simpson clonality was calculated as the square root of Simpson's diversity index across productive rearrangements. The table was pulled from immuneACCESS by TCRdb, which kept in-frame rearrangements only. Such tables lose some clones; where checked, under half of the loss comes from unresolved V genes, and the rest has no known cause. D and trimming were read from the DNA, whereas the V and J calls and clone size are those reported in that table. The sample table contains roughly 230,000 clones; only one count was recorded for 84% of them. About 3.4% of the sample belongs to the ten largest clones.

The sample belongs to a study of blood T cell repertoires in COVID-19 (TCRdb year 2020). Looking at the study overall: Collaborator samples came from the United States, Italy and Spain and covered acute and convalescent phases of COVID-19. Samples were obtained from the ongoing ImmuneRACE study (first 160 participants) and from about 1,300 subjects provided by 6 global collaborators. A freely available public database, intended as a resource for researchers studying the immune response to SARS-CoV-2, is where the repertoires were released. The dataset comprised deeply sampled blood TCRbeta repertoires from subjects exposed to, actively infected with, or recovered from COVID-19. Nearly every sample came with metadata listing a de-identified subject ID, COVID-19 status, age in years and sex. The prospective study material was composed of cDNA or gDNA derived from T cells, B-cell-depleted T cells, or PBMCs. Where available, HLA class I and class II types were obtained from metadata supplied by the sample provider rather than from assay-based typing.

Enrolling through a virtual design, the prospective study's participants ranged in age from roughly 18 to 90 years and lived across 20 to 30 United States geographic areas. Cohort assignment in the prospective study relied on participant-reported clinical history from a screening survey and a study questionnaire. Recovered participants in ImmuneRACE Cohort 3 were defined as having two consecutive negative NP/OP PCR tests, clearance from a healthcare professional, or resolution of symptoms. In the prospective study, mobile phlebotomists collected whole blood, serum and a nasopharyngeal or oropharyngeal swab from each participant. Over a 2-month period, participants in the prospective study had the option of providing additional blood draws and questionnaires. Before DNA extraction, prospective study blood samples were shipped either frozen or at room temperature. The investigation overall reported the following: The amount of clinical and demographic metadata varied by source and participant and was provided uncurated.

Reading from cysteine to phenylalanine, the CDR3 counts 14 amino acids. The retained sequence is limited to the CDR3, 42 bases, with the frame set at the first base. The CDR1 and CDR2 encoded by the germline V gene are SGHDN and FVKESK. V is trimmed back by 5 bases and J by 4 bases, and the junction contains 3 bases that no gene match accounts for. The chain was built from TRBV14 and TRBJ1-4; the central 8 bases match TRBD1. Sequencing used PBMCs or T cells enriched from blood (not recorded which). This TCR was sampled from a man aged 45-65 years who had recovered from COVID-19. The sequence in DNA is TGTGCCAGCAGCACGACAGGGGATAATGAAAAACTGTTTTTT. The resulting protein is CASSTTGDNEKLFF. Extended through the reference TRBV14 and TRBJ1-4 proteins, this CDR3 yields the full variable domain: EAGVTQFPSHSVIEKGQTVTLRCDPISGHDNLYWYRRVMGKEIKFLLHFVKESKQDESGMPNNRFLAERTGGTYSTLKVQPAELEDSGVYFCASSTTGDNEKLFFGSGTQLSVL.